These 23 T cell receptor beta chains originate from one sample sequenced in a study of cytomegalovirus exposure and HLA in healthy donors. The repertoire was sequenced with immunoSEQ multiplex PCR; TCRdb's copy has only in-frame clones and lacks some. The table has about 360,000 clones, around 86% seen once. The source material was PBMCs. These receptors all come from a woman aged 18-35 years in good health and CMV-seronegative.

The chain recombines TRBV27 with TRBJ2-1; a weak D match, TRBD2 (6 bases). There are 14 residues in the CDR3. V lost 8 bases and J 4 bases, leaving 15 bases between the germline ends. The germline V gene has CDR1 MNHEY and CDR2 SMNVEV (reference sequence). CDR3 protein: CASPPGRLYNEQFF. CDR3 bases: TGTGCCAGCCCGCCCGGGAGACTTTACAATGAGCAGTTCTTC.

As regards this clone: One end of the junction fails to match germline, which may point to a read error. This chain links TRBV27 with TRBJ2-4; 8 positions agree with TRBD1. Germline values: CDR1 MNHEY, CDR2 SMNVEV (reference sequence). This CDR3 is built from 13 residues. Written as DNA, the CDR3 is TGTGCCAGCAGTTTATCCCGGACAGGGAAGGTCCACTTC. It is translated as CASSLSRTGKVHF.

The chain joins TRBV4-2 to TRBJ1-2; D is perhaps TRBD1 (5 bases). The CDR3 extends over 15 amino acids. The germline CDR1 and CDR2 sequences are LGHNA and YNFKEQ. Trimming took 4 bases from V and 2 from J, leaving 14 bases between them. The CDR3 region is CASSRSGGENYGYTF. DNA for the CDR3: TGTGCCAGCAGCCGGTCGGGAGGGGAAAACTATGGCTACACCTTC.

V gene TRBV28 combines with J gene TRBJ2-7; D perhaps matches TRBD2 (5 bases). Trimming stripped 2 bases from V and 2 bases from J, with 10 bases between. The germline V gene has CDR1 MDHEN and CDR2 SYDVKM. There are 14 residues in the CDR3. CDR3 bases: TGTGCCAGCAGTTTAGGCGGACTGGCCTACGAGCAGTACTTC. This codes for CASSLGGLAYEQYF.

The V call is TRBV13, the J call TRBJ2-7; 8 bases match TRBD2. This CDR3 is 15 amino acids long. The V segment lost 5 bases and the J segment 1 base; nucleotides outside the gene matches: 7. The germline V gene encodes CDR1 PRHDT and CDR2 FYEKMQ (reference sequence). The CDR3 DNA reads TGTGCCAGCAGCACCAGACTAGCGCCATCCTACGAGCAGTACTTC. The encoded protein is CASSTRLAPSYEQYF.

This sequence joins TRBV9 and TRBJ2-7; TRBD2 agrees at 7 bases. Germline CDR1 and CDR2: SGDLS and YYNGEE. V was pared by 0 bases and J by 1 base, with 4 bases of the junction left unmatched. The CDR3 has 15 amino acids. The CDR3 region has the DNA TGTGCCAGCAGCGTAGAGGCGGGAGTTTCCTACGAGCAGTACTTC. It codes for CASSVEAGVSYEQYF. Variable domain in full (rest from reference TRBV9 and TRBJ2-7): DSGVTQTPKHLITATGQRVTLRCSPRSGDLSVYWYQQSLDQGLQFLIQYYNGEERAKGNILERFSAQQFPDLHSELNLSSLELGDSALYFCASSVEAGVSYEQYFGPGTRLTVT.

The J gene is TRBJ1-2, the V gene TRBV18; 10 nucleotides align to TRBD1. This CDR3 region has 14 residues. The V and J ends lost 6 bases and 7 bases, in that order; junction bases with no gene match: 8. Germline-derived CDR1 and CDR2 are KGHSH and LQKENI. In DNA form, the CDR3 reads TGTGCCAGCTCGGCCGGGACAGGGGTTGGTGGCTACACCTTC. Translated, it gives CASSAGTGVGGYTF.

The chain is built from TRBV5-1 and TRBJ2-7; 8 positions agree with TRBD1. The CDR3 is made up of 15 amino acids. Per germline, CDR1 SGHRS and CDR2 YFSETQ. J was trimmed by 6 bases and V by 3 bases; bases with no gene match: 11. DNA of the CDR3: TGCGCCAGCAGCTCGAACAGGGGGATGAACTCCGAGCAGTACTTC. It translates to CASSSNRGMNSEQYF.

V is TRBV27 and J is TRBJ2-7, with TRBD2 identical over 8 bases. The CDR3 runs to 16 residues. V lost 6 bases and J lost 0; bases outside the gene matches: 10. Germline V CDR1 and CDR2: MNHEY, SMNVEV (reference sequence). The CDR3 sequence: CASRTLSGGLSYEQYF. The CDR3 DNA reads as TGTGCCAGCAGAACTCTAAGCGGGGGCCTCTCCTACGAGCAGTACTTC.

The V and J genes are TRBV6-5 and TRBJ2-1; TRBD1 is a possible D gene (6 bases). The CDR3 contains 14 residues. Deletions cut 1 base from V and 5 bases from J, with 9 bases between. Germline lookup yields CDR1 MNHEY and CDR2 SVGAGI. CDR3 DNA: TGTGCCAGCAGTTACTTGGACAGCCACAATGAGCAGTTCTTC. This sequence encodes CASSYLDSHNEQFF.

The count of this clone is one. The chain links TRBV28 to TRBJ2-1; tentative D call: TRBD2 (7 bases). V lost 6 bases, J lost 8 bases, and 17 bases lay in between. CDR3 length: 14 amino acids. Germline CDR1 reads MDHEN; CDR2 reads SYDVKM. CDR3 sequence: CASRKGGARDEQFF. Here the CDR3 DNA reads TGTGCCAGCAGAAAGGGGGGGGCTCGCGATGAGCAGTTCTTC.

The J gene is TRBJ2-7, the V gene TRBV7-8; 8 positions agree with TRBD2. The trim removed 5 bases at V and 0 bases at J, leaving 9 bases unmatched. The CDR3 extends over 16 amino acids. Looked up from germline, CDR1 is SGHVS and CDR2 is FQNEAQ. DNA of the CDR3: TGTGCCAGCAGCCTTTCGGCTAGCGGGCTCTCCTACGAGCAGTACTTC. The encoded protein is CASSLSASGLSYEQYF.

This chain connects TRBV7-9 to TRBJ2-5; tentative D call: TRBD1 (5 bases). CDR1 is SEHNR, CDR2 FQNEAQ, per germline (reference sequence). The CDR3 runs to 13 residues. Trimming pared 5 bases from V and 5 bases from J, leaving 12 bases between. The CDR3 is CASSIPGLETQYF. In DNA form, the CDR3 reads TGTGCCAGCAGCATACCAGGGTTGGAGACCCAGTACTTC. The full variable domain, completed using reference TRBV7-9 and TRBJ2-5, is DTGVSQNPRHKITKRGQNVTFRCDPISEHNRLYWYRQTLGQGPEFLTYFQNEAQLEKSRLLSDRFSAERPKGSFSTLEIQRTEQGDSAMYLCASSIPGLETQYFGPGTRLLVL.

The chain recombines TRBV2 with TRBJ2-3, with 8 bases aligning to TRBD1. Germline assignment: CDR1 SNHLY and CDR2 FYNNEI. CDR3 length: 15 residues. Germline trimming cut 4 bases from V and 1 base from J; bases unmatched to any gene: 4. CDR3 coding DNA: TGTGCCAGCAGTGTCGAGGGACAGGGCACAGATACGCAGTATTTT. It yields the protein CASSVEGQGTDTQYF. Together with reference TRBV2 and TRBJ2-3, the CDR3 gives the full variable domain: EPEVTQTPSHQVTQMGQEVILRCVPISNHLYFYWYRQILGQKVEFLVSFYNNEISEKSEIFDDQFSVERPDGSNFTLKIRSTKLEDSAMYFCASSVEGQGTDTQYFGPGTRLTVL.

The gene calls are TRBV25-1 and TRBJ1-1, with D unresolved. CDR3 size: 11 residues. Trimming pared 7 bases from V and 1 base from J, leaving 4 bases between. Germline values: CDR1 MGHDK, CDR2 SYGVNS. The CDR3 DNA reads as TGTGCCAGCACCAGGAACACTGAAGCTTTCTTT. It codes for CASTRNTEAFF.

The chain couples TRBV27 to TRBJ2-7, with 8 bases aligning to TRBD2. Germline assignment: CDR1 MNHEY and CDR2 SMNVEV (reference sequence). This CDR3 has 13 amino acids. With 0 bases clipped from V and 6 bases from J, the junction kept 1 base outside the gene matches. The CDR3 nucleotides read TGTGCCAGCAGTTTATCCCTAGCGGGCGAGCAGTACTTC. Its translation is CASSLSLAGEQYF.

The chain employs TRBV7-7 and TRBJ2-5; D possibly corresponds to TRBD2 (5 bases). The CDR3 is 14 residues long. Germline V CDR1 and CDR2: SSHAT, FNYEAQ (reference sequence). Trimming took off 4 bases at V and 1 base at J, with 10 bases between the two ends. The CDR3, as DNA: TGTGCCAGCAGCTCCAGCGGAACCCAAGAGACCCAGTACTTC. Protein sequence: CASSSSGTQETQYF.

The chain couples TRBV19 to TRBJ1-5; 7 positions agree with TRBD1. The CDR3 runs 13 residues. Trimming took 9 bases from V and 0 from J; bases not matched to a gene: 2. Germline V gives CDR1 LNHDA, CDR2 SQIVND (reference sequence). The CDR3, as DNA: TGTGCCAGCAGACAGGGTAGCAATCAGCCCCAGCATTTT. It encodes CASRQGSNQPQHF.

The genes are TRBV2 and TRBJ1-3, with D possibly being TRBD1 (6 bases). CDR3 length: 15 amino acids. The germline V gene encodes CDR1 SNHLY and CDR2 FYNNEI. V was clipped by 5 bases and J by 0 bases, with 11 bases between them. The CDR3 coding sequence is TGTGCCAGCAGTTATACAGGGAGCTCTGGAAACACCATATATTTT. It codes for CASSYTGSSGNTIYF.

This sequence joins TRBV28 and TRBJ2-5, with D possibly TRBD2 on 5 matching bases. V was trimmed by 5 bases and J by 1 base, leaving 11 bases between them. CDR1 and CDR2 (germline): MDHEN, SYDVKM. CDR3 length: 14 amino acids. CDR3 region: CASSRLGSQETQYF. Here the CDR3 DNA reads TGTGCCAGCAGTCGTCTAGGGAGCCAAGAGACCCAGTACTTC.

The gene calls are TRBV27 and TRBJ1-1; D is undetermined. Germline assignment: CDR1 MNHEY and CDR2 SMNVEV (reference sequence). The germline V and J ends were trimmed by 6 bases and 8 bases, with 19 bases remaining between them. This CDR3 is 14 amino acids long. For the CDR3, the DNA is TGTGCCAGCAGCCATAACCTTGAGGGAGGGGAAGCTTTCTTT. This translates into CASSHNLEGGEAFF.

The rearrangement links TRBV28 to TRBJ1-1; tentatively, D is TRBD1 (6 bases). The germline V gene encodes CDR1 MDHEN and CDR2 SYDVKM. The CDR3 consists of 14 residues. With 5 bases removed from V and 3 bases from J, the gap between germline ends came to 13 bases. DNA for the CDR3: TGTGCCAGCAGTACTACGACAGGTTACACTGAAGCTTTCTTT. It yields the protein CASSTTTGYTEAFF.

The CDR3 reads CAWSTTRTPTPTNEQFF. CDR3 sequence (DNA): TGTGCCTGGAGTACCACCCGGACTCCAACCCCAACGAATGAGCAGTTCTTC. The chain carries TRBV30 and TRBJ2-1; maybe TRBD2 (5 bases). This CDR3 has 17 residues. Germline assignment: CDR1 GTSNPN and CDR2 SVGIG (reference sequence). Between the trimmed V and J ends, which lost 2 bases and 7 bases, there was a span of 24 bases.